This TCR beta chain is from a study of blood T cell repertoires in COVID-19. Turning to the study itself: The analysed material was cDNA or gDNA that came from T cells, B-cell-depleted T cells, or PBMCs.

The data were produced by immunoSEQ multiplex PCR, yet TCRdb's version contains in-frame clones alone and is incomplete. The sample lists approximately 250,000 clones; 65% to 90% were seen once. The CDR3 has 15 residues. Losses at the gene ends were 1 base for V and 8 bases for J; bases not matched to a gene: 3. Per the germline V gene, CDR1 is LGHNA and CDR2 is YNFKEQ. The TCR comes from a man between 50 and 59 years old with COVID-19, enrolled during active disease. J is TRBJ1-4 and V is TRBV4-2; 11 positions agree with TRBD1. Sequences were obtained from peripheral blood. CDR3 in amino acids: CASSQGTGGREKLFF. The DNA for the CDR3 is TGTGCCAGCAGCCAAGGGACAGGGGGCAGGGAAAAACTGTTTTTT.